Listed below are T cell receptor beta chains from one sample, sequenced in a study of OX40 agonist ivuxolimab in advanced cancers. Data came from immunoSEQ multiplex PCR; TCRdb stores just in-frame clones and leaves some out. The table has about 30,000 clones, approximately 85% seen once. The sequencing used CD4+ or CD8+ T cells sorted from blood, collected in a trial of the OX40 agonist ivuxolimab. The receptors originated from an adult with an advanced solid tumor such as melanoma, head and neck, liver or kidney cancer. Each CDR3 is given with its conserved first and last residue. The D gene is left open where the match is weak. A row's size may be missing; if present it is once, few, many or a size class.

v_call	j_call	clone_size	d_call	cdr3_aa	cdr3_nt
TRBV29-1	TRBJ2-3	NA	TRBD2	CSVEGTSGRTDTQYF	TGCAGCGTTGAAGGCACTAGCGGGAGAACAGATACGCAGTATTTT
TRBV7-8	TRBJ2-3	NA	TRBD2	CASSSYSGRGTDTQYF	TGTGCCAGCAGCTCTTATAGCGGGAGGGGTACAGATACGCAGTATTTT
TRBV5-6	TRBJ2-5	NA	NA	CASSLVGGETQYF	TGTGCCAGCAGCTTGGTGGGAGGAGAGACCCAGTACTTC
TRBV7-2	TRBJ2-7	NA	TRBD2	CASSPGETSGRIPYEQYF	TGTGCCAGCAGCCCAGGTGAAACTAGCGGGAGAATCCCCTACGAGCAGTACTTC
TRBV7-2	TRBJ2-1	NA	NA	CASSQVLNEQFF	TGCGCCAGCAGCCAAGTTCTCAATGAGCAGTTCTTC
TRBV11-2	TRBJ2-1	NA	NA	CASSSAGTGYNEQFF	TGTGCCAGCAGCTCGGCCGGGACTGGGTACAATGAGCAGTTCTTC
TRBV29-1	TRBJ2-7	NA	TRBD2	CSAGLGDEQYF	TGCAGCGCGGGACTAGGAGACGAGCAGTACTTC
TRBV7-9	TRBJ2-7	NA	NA	CASSSRGYEQYF	TGTGCCAGCAGCTCCAGGGGTTACGAGCAGTACTTC
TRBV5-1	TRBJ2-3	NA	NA	CASRTARSTDTQYF	TGCGCCAGCAGGACGGCCAGGAGCACAGATACGCAGTATTTT
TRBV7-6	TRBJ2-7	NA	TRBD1	CASSARTGNYEQYF	TGTGCCAGCAGCGCGAGGACAGGGAACTACGAGCAGTACTTC
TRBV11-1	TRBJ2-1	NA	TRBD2	CASSLLVAGGQDEQFF	TGTGCCAGCAGCTTATTGGTAGCGGGAGGGCAGGATGAGCAGTTCTTC
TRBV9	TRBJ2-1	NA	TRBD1	CASTPGTGGVYEQFF	TGTGCCTCCACACCCGGGACAGGGGGCGTCTATGAGCAGTTCTTC
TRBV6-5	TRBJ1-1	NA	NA	CASSPGTEAFF	TGTGCCAGCAGTCCAGGTACTGAAGCTTTCTTT
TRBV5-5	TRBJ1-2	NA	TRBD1	CASSANPTGGYGYTF	TGTGCCAGCAGCGCTAATCCCACAGGGGGCTATGGCTACACCTTC
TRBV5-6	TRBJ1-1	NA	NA	CASRTGGMGTEAFF	TGTGCCAGCCGAACGGGGGGTATGGGCACTGAAGCTTTCTTT
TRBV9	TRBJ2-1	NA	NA	CASSVDGRYNEQFF	TGTGCCAGCAGCGTAGATGGCCGCTACAATGAGCAGTTCTTC
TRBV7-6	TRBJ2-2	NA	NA	CASSSMTGANTGELFF	TGTGCCAGCAGCTCCATGACTGGCGCGAACACCGGGGAGCTGTTTTTT
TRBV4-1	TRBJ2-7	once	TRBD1	CASSGTGAYEQYF	TGCGCCAGCAGCGGGACAGGGGCCTACGAGCAGTACTTC
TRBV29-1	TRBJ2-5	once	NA	CSVVIGGQETQYF	TGCAGCGTTGTTATTGGGGGCCAAGAGACCCAGTACTTC
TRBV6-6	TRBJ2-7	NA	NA	CASSYRTDSEYF	TGTGCCAGCAGTTATAGGACGGACTCCGAGTACTTC
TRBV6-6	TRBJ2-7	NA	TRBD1	CASSYGQGVYEQYF	TGTGCCAGCAGTTACGGACAGGGGGTCTACGAGCAGTACTTC
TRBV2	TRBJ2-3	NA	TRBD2	CASSVAGDTDTQYF	TGTGCCAGCAGTGTTGCGGGAGACACAGATACGCAGTATTTT
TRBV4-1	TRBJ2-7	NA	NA	CASSQDGGSSYEQYF	TGCGCCAGCAGCCAAGATGGCGGGTCCTCCTACGAGCAGTACTTC
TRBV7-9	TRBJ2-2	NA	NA	CASSPPYTGELFF	TGTGCCAGCAGCCCACCCTACACCGGGGAGCTGTTTTTT
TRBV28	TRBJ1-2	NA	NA	CASKADYGYTF	TGTGCCAGCAAGGCGGATTATGGCTACACCTTC
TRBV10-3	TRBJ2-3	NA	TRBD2	CAIAGLAGTDTQYF	TGTGCCATCGCCGGACTAGCGGGAACAGATACGCAGTATTTT
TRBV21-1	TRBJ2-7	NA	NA	CASSPGQGAQYF	TGTGCCAGCAGCCCCGGACAGGGGGCGCAGTACTTC
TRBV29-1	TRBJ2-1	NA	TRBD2	CSVEEAGSYNEQFF	TGCAGCGTTGAGGAAGCGGGATCCTACAATGAGCAGTTCTTC
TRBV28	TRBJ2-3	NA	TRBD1	CASSLGQASTDTQYF	TGTGCCAGCAGTTTGGGACAGGCAAGCACAGATACGCAGTATTTT
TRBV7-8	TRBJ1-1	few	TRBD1	CASSLGDRRNTEAFF	TGTGCCAGCAGCTTAGGGGACAGGCGAAACACTGAAGCTTTCTTT
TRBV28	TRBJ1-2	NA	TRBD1	CASSFYGQGNYGYTF	TGTGCCAGCAGTTTTTATGGACAGGGTAACTATGGCTACACCTTC
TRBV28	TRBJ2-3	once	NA	CASSVLGYTDTQYF	TGTGCCAGCAGTGTACTTGGATACACAGATACGCAGTATTTT
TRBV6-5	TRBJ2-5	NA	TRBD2	CASSYGREETQYF	TGTGCCAGCAGTTACGGGAGGGAGGAGACCCAGTACTTC
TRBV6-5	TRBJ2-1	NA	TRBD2	CASSLAGGGNEQFF	TGTGCCAGCAGTCTAGCGGGAGGGGGGAATGAGCAGTTCTTC
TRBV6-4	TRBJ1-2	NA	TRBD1	CASSEMSGTASYGYTF	TGTGCCAGCAGTGAAATGTCGGGGACAGCCAGCTATGGCTACACCTTC
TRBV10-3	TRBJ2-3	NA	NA	CATLASSTDTQYF	TGTGCCACCCTAGCTTCTAGCACAGATACGCAGTATTTT
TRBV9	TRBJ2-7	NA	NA	CASSDNYEQYF	TGTGCCAGCAGCGACAACTACGAGCAGTACTTC
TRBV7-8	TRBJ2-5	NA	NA	CASLGGGQETQYF	TGTGCCAGCTTAGGTGGCGGGCAAGAGACCCAGTACTTC
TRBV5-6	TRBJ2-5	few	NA	CASSLRLQETQYF	TGTGCCAGCAGCTTGCGACTACAAGAGACCCAGTACTTC